This entry features one TCR beta chain sequence. The sample originates from a study of technical replicates of blood from a few donors. Sequencing was performed with immunoSEQ multiplex PCR; in TCRdb, only in-frame clones are kept and a portion is missing. Of about 75,000 clones in the sample, approximately 96% are singletons; the top ten hold approximately 0.3%. With V trimmed by 0 bases and J by 3 bases, 6 bases remained unmatched. Germline values: CDR1 LGHNA, CDR2 YSLEER. The CDR3 loop spans 16 amino acids. The sample taken for sequencing was T cells isolated from PBMCs. The sequence came from a human donor in good health. The chain carries TRBV4-3 and TRBJ2-7, with 9 bases that match TRBD1. The CDR3 coding sequence is TGCGCCAGCAGCCAAGAAGGGACAGGGATGGGCTACGAGCAGTACTTC. This codes for CASSQEGTGMGYEQYF.